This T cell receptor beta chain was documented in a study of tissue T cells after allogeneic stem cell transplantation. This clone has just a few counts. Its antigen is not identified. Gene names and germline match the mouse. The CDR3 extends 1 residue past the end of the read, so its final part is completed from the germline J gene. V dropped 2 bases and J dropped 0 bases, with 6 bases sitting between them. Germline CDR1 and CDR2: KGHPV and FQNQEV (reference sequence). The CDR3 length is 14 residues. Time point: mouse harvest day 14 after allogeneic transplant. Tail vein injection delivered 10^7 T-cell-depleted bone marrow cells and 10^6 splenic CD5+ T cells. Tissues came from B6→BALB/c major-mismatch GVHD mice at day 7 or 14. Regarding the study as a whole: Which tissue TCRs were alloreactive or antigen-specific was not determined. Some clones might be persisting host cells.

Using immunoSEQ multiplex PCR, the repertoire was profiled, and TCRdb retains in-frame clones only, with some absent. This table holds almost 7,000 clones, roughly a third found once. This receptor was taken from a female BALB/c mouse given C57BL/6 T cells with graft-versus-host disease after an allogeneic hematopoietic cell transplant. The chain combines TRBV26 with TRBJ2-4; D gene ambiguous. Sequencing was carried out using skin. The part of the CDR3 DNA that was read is TGTGCCAGCAGTCTGGACACTAGTCAAAACACCTTGTAC. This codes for CASSLDTSQNTLY. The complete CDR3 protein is CASSLDTSQNTLYF.